This T cell receptor (beta chain) was obtained from a study of cytomegalovirus exposure and HLA in healthy donors. This clone appeared a few times. The protocol was immunoSEQ multiplex PCR, while the TCRdb copy is restricted to in-frame clones and leaves out a portion. The sample has 250,000 to 350,000 clones, just over 85% seen once. The germline CDR1 and CDR2 sequences are SGHRS and YFSETQ. This CDR3 has 14 residues. V lost 4 bases, J lost 0 bases, and 10 bases lay in between. The sequence derives from a woman aged 18-29 years in good health and CMV-seronegative. The chain couples TRBV5-1 to TRBJ1-1; D is unresolved. Sequenced: PBMCs. The CDR3 DNA sequence: TGCGCCAGCAGCAACACAGTGTTGAACACTGAAGCTTTCTTT. This translates into CASSNTVLNTEAFF.